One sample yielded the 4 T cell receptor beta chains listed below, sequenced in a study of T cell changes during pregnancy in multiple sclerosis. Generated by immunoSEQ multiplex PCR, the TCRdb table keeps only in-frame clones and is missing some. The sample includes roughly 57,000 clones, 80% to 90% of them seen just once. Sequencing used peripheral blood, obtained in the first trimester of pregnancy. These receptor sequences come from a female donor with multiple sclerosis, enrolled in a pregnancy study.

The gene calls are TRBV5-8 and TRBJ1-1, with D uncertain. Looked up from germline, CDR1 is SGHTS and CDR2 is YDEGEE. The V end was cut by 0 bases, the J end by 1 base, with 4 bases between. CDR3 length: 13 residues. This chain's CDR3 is CASSLVRNTEAFF. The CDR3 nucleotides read TGTGCCAGCAGCTTGGTGAGGAACACTGAAGCTTTCTTT. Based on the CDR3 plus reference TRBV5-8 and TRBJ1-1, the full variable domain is EAGVTQSPTHLIKTRGQQATLRCSPISGHTSVYWYQQALGLGLQFLLWYDEGEERNRGNFPPRFSGRQFPNYSSELNVNALELEDSALYLCASSLVRNTEAFFGQGTRLTVV.

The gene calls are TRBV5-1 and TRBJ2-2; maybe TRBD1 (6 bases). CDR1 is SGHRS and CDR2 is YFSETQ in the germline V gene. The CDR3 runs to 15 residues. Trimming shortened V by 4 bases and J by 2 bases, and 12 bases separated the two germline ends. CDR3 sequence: CASSPRTVNTGELFF. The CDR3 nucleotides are TGCGCCAGCAGCCCTCGGACAGTCAACACCGGGGAGCTGTTTTTT.

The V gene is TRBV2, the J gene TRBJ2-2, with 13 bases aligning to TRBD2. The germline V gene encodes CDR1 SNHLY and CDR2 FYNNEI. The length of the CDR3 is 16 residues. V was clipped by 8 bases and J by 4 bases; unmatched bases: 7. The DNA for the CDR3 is TGTGCCAGCGGTCCCAGACTAGCGGGGGGCACCGGGGAGCTGTTTTTT. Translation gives CASGPRLAGGTGELFF.

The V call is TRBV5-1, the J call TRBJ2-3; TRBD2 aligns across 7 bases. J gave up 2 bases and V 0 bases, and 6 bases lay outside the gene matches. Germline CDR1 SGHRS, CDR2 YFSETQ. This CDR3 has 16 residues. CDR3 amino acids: CASSLGLAEHTDTQYF. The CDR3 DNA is TGCGCCAGCAGCTTGGGGCTAGCGGAGCACACAGATACGCAGTATTTT.